This TCR beta chain stems from a study of T cell changes during pregnancy in multiple sclerosis. Some clones are missing from TCRdb's copy, which holds only in-frame ones; the method was immunoSEQ multiplex PCR. The data hold more than 65,000 clones, with more than 90% observed a single time. The material sequenced was peripheral blood, taken in the first trimester of pregnancy. This clonotype originated in a female donor with multiple sclerosis, enrolled in a pregnancy study.

CDR3 sequence: CASSMGDSLIYEQYF. The CDR3 bases are TGTGCCAGTAGTATGGGGGACAGCCTGATCTACGAGCAGTACTTC. The J gene is TRBJ2-7, the V gene TRBV19; 7 nucleotides agree with TRBD1. The CDR3 extends over 15 amino acids. CDR1 and CDR2 (germline): LNHDA, SQIVND (reference sequence). V lost 3 bases and J lost 3; bases outside the gene matches: 8.